This TCR beta chain was profiled in a study of PD-L1 blockade in urothelial cancer. Patients' cancers were locally advanced or metastatic urothelial carcinomas. TCRdb keeps only in-frame clones here, not all; method: immunoSEQ multiplex PCR. The table records tens of thousands of clones, approximately 84% of them present only once. J gave up 2 bases and V 5 bases, and 5 bases lay outside the gene matches. Germline V lookup: CDR1 ENHRY, CDR2 SYGVKD. This CDR3 region has 14 residues. The chain has TRBV10-3 and TRBJ1-2, with 7 bases identical to TRBD1. Source: PBMCs, taken around atezolizumab (anti-PD-L1) treatment. The TCR comes from a man in his 70s with urothelial cancer. The CDR3 nucleotides are TGTGCCATCAGTACGGGACAGTCGAACTATGGCTACACCTTC. Its translation is CAISTGQSNYGYTF.